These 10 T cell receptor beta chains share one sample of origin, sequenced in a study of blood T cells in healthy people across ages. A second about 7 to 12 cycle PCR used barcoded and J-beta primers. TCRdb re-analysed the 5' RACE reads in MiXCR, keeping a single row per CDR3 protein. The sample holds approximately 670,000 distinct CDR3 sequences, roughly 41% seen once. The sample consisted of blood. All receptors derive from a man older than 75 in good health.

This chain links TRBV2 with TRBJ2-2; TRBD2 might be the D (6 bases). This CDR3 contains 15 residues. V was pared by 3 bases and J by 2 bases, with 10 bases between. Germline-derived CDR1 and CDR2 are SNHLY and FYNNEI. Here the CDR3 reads CASSESSGNTGELFF. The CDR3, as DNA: TGTGCCAGCAGTGAGAGTAGCGGAAACACCGGGGAGCTGTTTTTT.

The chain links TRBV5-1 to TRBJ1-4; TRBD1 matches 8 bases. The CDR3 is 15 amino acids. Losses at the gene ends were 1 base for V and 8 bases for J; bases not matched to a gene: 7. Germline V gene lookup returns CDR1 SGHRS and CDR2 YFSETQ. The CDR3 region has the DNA TGCGCCAGCAGCTTGCCGACAGGGGCGGGGGAAAAACTGTTTTTT. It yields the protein CASSLPTGAGEKLFF.

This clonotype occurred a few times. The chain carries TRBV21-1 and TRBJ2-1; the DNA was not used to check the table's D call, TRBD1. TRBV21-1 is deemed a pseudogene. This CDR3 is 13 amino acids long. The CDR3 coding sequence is TGTGCCAGCAACCCCCTCTCCGGGAATGAGCAGTTCTTC. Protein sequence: CASNPLSGNEQFF.

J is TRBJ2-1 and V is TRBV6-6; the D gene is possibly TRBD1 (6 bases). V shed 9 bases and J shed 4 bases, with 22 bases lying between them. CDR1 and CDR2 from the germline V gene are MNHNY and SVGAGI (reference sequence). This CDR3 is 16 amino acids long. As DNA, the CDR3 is TGTGCCAGTTCGAAACTCAGGACAGCCTTGTACAATGAGCAGTTCTTC. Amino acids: CASSKLRTALYNEQFF.

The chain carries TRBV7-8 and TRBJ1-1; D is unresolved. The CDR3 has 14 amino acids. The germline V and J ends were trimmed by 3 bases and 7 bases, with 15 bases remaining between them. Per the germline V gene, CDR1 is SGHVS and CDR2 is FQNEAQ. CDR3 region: CASSFLTGGHEAFF. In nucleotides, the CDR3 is TGTGCCAGCAGCTTTCTAACCGGCGGTCATGAAGCTTTCTTT.

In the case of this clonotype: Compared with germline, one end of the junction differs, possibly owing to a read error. The CDR3, as DNA: TGTGCCTGCAGTCCGGGAGGGCCGTGGGAGACCCAGTACTTC. Protein: CACSPGGPWETQYF. The chain links TRBV28 to TRBJ2-7; 8 nucleotides line up with TRBD2. The last part of the DNA fits TRBJ2-5 better; the J call may be wrong. The CDR3 runs to 14 residues. The V gene's germline CDR1 is MDHEN and CDR2 SYDVKM.

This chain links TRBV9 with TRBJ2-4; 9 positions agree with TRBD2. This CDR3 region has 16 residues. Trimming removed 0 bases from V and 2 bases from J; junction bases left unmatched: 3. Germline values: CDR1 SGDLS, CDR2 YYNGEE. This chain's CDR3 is CASSVGAGGSKNIQYF. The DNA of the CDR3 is TGTGCCAGCAGCGTAGGGGCGGGAGGGTCCAAAAACATTCAGTACTTC.

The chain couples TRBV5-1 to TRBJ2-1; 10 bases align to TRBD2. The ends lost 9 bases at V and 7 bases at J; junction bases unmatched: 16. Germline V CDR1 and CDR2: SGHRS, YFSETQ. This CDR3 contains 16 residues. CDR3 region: CANRSYTSGILNEQFF. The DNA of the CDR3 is TGCGCCAACAGATCGTATACTAGCGGGATTTTAAATGAGCAGTTCTTC.

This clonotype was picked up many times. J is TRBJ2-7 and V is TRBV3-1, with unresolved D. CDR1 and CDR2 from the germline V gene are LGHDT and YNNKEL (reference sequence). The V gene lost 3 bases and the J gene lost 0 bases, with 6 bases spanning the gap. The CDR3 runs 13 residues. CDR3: CASSQPSSYEQYF. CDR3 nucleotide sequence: TGTGCCAGCAGCCAGCCTAGCTCCTACGAGCAGTACTTC.

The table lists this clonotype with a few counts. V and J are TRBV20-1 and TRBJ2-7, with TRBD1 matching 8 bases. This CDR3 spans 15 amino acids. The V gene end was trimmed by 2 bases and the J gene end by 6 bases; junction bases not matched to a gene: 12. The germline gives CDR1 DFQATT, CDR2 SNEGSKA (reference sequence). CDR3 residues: CSARIFGQGLSEQYF. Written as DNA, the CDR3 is TGCAGTGCTAGAATCTTCGGACAGGGTTTATCCGAGCAGTACTTC.